This TCR beta chain appears in the sequencing data of a study of control samples from healthy donors and cancer patients. Produced via immunoSEQ multiplex PCR; TCRdb's table is partial and in-frame only. This repertoire shows over 90,000 clones, about 90% found once; its top ten account for roughly 2.5%. The sequenced material came from blood. This TCR was recovered from a woman aged 18-30 years in good health.

CDR3 bases: TGCGCCAGCAGCCCGGGGGTCTCGGGGCTGCACACTGAAGCTTTCTTT. Translating it yields CASSPGVSGLHTEAFF. The chain employs TRBV5-1 and TRBJ1-1; D is possibly TRBD1 (5 bases). Germline CDR1 SGHRS, CDR2 YFSETQ. The CDR3 runs to 16 residues. The V and J ends lost 4 bases and 3 bases respectively, with 19 bases between them.